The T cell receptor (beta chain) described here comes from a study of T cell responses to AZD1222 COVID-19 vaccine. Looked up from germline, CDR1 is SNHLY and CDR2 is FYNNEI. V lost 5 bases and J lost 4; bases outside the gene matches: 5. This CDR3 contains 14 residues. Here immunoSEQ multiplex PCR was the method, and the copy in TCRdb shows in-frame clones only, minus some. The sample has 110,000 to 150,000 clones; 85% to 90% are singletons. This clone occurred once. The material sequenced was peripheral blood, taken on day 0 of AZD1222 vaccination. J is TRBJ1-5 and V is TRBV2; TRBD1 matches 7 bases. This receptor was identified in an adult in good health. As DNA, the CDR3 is TGTGCCAGCAGTCAGGGGGACAAGAATCAGCCCCAGCATTTT. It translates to CASSQGDKNQPQHF.